What follows describes a single T cell receptor beta chain. This clonotype was recorded many times. The clone's antigen remains unknown. No base quality values were provided; no much bigger clone lies one nucleotide off. This record belongs to a study of Graves' ophthalmopathy and Graves' hyperthyroidism listed by TCRdb under 2018. Turning to the overall study: Peripheral blood was collected before any treatment was given, at the time of initial diagnosis. To tell Graves' ophthalmopathy apart from Graves' hyperthyroidism, and to predict which patients would progress to ophthalmopathy, the study relied on TCR beta repertoire signatures. Following sampling, methimazole starting at 30 mg daily was administered to hyperthyroidism patients, and high-dose intravenous methylprednisolone was administered to ophthalmopathy patients. T-cell repertoires of thyroid tissue and blood were compared in a handful of hyperthyroidism patients. The independent validation cohort included about 19 hyperthyroidism patients plus 17 patients who later progressed from hyperthyroidism to ophthalmopathy. To explore V-J signatures distinguishing ophthalmopathy from hyperthyroidism, a discovery set of some 100 patients (fewer than 45 ophthalmopathy, some 55 stable hyperthyroidism) was enrolled. In total, 135 blood samples were TCR-sequenced: 40 to 45 ophthalmopathy, under 80 hyperthyroidism and some 17 hyperthyroidism-to-ophthalmopathy patients.

For repertoire sequencing, the TCR beta CDR3 regions were amplified from RNA transcripts. The first round of RT-PCR was done with HTBI primers and the Qiagen OneStep RT-PCR kit, and was followed by a second round of multiplex PCR, then size selection and purification. Sequencing of the libraries was carried out on an Illumina HiSeq2000 in paired-end mode with 100 bp reads. On the study's bioinformatics: SOAPnuke was used to process the reads, removing any read that contained adapters or uncalled bases, had a mean Phred below 15, or lacked an exact match to the constant primer or identifier. COPE v1.2.5 was used to merge the high-quality paired reads. Clonotypes were defined as unique nucleotide sequences and were aligned to IMGT TRB V, D and J references using MiTCR v1.1. Analysis was restricted to V-J combinations with a frequency above 0.0001, which covered 99% to 99.2% of repertoires. A TCR clonal expansion and chaos score per V-J combination was defined as the ratio of F50 clonal expansion to chaos observed in the TCRdist matrix. Welch's t-statistics and random forest were used to reduce the features to 10 to 15 V-J combinations, which were then used as input to a naive Bayes classifier. Thyroid-blood repertoire similarity was quantified with the Morisita-Horn index. TCRdb redid the processing of the public reads, applying fastp at Q25 and MiXCR, and retained in-frame beta chains. CDR3 protein duplicates are merged, each entry listing the most common genes and DNA. The V and J calls reflect TCRdb's pipeline rather than the authors' work. This sample gives around 340,000 distinct CDR3 sequences in total; about 17% of them show up just once. The ten largest clones capture 10% to 15% of the sample.

Per the germline V gene, MDHEN is the CDR1 and SYDVKM is the CDR2. At the junction V is shortened by 2 bases and J by 0 bases, with 8 bases in between. The CDR3 covers 15 residues, taking in both the cysteine and the phenylalanine. The retained sequence is limited to the CDR3, 45 bases, with the frame set at the first base. Patients with ophthalmopathy had moderately to severely active disease, with a Clinical Activity Score of 3 or more, a NOSPECS grade of 4 or more, and a disease duration of less than 3 months. Patients were excluded if they had other autoimmune diseases, uncontrolled infections, pregnancy or lactation. Diagnosis relied on clinical symptoms, serum thyroxine, TRAb, thyroid ultrasound and orbital computed tomography. Ficoll-Paque density gradient centrifugation was used to isolate PBMCs from around 10 ml of fresh peripheral blood. Total RNA was extracted with Trizol reagent and quality-checked on an Agilent 2100 Bioanalyzer.

On the study overall, not on this receptor specifically: Most expanded thyroid clonotypes with a frequency above 0.001 also appeared in blood, which suggests that blood repertoires may reflect the immune response in the thyroid. Ophthalmopathy was separated from stable hyperthyroidism by the 13-signature model with about 85% sensitivity and about 83% specificity in cross-validation and with 80%/75% in the test set. Sample size was not statistically predetermined, and group allocation was not concealed from the investigators. In validation, the model predicted ophthalmopathy progression with 70.59% sensitivity and about 73% specificity; roughly 12 predicted patients were CT-confirmed with GO in a median of about 6.1 months.

Sequences were obtained from peripheral blood. In this chain, TRBV28 is recombined with TRBJ1-3; the D gene is not confidently resolved. The clonotype was recovered from an adult man with Graves' ophthalmopathy. The CDR3 sequence is CASSLTISSGNTIYF. Here is the DNA: TGTGCCAGCAGTTTAACCATAAGCTCTGGAAACACCATATATTTT.